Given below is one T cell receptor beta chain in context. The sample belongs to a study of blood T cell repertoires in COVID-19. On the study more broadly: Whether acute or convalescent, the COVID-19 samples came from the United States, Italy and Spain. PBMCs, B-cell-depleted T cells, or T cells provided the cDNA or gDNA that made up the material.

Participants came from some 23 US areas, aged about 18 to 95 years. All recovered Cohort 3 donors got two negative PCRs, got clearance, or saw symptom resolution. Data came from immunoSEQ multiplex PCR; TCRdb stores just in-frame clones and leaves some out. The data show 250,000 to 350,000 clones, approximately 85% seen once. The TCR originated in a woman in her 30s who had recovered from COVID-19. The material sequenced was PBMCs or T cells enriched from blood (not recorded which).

The CDR3 is CASSLEGNRGYEQYF. CDR3 nucleotides: TGCGCCAGCAGCTTGGAGGGGAATAGAGGCTACGAGCAGTACTTC. V gene TRBV5-1 combines with J gene TRBJ2-7, with D perhaps matching TRBD1 (5 bases). V was trimmed by 0 bases and J by 3 bases, leaving 13 bases between them. Per germline, CDR1 SGHRS and CDR2 YFSETQ. This CDR3 has 15 amino acids.